This T cell receptor beta chain emerged from a study of PD-1 blockade in classical Hodgkin lymphoma (dated by TCRdb to about 2020). For the study in its entirety: Nivolumab dosing was 3 mg/kg intravenously every 2 weeks, continuing until either disease progression or unacceptable toxicity. A peripheral blood immune signature of response to PD-1 blockade in classical Hodgkin lymphoma was defined using TCR beta sequencing and CyTOF.

Results and caveats for the whole study, not just this receptor: Lower diversity was seen in patients whose nivolumab began less than 1 year after ASCT, and these patients were left out of later analyses so that immune reconstitution would not confound the results. Baseline TCR diversity was reported as lower in newly diagnosed patients than in healthy donors, and lower still in relapsed/refractory patients. Trial patients with a complete response had baseline diversity similar to that of newly diagnosed patients, while partial responders and progressors had significantly lower diversity. CD4+ but not CD8+ TCR diversity rose significantly by C4D1 (p=0.0027 vs p=0.16), most apparent in complete responders (p=0.02). The study was restricted to a single clinical trial cohort, and the causes of repertoire differences, possibly disease activity or prior therapy, were left undefined.

The CDR3 runs 15 residues from the cysteine to the phenylalanine. CDR3 DNA only is kept here, 45 bases in frame from base 1. Germline trimming: 4 bases from V, 7 bases from J; junction bases outside gene matches: 10. Looking up the germline V gene yields CDR1 SGHDT and CDR2 YYEEEE. This specimen's time point label, interpreted: cycle 4 day 1 (C4D1), after more than 5 weeks of nivolumab. Every trial patient had relapsed following autologous stem cell transplantation, and prior brentuximab vedotin exposure was what differed among cohorts A, B and C. A Miltenyi CD8+ T cell isolation kit was used for magnetic negative selection to purify CD8+ T cells from thawed PBMCs. The trial cohort included 55 to 65 patients with relapsed/refractory classical Hodgkin lymphoma, and each patient had a best overall response of complete response, partial response or progressive disease. Trial patients were treated with single-agent nivolumab in the multi-cohort phase II CheckMate 205 trial. An independent review committee assessed best overall response using the 2007 International Working Group response criteria. Trial PBMCs were collected just before the start of nivolumab (C1D1) and during therapy at cycle 2 day 1 and cycle 4 day 1. After peripheral blood was drawn into 8 mL Vacutainer Cell Preparation Tubes, PBMCs were isolated by centrifugation and then cryopreserved. Purified CD4+ and CD8+ fractions were prepared only for cases where an additional PBMC sample was available. Magnetically labelled cells were depleted on LS columns in a quadroMACS separator, and the flow-through was collected as the purified fraction.

About this clone: No cognate antigen has been identified for it. Per-base qualities were not stored, and no clone one base away is much larger.

Genomic DNA was extracted with the Qiagen DNeasy kit from unsorted PBMCs and from negatively selected CD4+ and CD8+ fractions. Amplification of TCR beta CDR3 regions was done by immunoSEQ multiplex PCR with primers that anneal to V and J segments. Amplification bias was minimized using a synthetic immune receptor repertoire, and residual bias was removed computationally after sequencing. Per the original workflow: Custom Python scripts were used to quantify repertoire diversity as the Shannon entropy index. Unsorted, CD4+ and CD8+ repertoires were examined separately, except in combined analyses, for which CD4+ and CD8+ sequences were merged in silico. A clone was considered expanded if an increase in frequency of at least 2-fold after treatment relative to C1D1 was found, and a pseudocount of 0.5 was applied to clones undetected at baseline. Singleton clones were defined as clones with 0 or 1 copy at C1D1, and non-singleton clones were defined as clones with 2 or more copies. Clones expanded in unsorted samples were annotated as CD4+, CD8+ or unknown by matching protein sequences in sorted samples from the same patient. Wilcoxon tests were applied to paired samples to test diversity changes from C1D1 to C4D1. Entries here come from immuneACCESS through TCRdb and include only in-frame sequences with V and J called. Some clones fail to appear in such tables; in the studies checked, an unresolved V gene covers under half of the shortfall, and the cause of the remainder is unknown. V, J and clone size were drawn from that table, and D and trimming were deduced from the DNA. This sample has about 9,800 clones in its table, and approximately 69% of those were observed once. The top ten hold about 10% of the sample.

This receptor was taken from a human donor with classical Hodgkin lymphoma. The specimen was CD8+ T cells from blood, collected before the fourth cycle of nivolumab. The chain is made from TRBV5-6 and TRBJ2-3, with 9 central nucleotides matching TRBD1. The bases are TGTGCCAGCAGCCCAGGGACAGGGTTCCTGAATACGCAGTATTTT. Its translation reads: CASSPGTGFLNTQYF.